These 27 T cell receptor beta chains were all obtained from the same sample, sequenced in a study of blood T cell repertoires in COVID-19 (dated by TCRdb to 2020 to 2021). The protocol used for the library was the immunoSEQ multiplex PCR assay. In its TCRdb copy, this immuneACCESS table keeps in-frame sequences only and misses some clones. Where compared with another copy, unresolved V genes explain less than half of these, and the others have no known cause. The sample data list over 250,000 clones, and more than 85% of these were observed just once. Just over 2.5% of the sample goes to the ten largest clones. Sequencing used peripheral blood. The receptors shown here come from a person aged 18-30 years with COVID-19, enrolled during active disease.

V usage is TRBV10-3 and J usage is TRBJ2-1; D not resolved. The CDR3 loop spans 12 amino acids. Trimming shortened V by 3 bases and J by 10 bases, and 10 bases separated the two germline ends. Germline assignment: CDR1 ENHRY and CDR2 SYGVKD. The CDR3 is CAISENEREQFF. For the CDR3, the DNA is TGTGCCATCAGTGAAAACGAGCGAGAGCAGTTCTTC.

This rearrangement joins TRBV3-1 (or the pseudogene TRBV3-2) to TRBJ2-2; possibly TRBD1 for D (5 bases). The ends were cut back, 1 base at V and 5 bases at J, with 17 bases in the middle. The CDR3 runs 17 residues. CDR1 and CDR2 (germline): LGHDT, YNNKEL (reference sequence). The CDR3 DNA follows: TGTGCCAGCAGCCAAGCTGTTGGGGCGCGATGGACCGGGGAGCTGTTTTTT. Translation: CASSQAVGARWTGELFF.

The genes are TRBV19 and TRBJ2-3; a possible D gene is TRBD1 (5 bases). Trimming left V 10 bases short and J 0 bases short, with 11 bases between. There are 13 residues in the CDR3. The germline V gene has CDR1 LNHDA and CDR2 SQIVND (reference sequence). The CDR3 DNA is TGTGCCACCCAGACAGAAAGCACAGATACGCAGTATTTT. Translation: CATQTESTDTQYF.

The CDR3 region is CASSPGWKETQYF. The CDR3 DNA reads as TGTGCCAGCAGCCCCGGGTGGAAAGAGACCCAGTACTTC. V and J are TRBV7-9 and TRBJ2-5; no reliable D call. The length of the CDR3 is 13 residues. Germline V gene lookup returns CDR1 SEHNR and CDR2 FQNEAQ (reference sequence). V lost 5 bases, J lost 3 bases, and 10 bases lay in between.

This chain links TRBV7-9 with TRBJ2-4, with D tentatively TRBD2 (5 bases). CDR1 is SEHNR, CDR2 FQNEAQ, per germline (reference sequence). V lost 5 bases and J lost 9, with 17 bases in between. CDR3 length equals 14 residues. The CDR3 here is CASSPSPGGGIQYF. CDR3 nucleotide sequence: TGTGCCAGCAGCCCTAGCCCCGGAGGTGGCATTCAGTACTTC.

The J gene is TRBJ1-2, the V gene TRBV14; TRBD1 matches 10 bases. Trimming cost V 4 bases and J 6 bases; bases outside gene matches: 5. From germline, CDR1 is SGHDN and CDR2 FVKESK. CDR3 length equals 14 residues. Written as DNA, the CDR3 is TGTGCCAGCAGCCTTCGACAGGGGGCCGATGGCTACACCTTC. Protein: CASSLRQGADGYTF.

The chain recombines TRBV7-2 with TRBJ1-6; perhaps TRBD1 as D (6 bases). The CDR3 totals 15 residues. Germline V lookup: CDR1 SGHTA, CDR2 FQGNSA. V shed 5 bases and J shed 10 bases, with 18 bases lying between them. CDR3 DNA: TGTGCCAGCAGCGCGATACAGGGACCGAGGTCACCCCTCCACTTT. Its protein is CASSAIQGPRSPLHF.

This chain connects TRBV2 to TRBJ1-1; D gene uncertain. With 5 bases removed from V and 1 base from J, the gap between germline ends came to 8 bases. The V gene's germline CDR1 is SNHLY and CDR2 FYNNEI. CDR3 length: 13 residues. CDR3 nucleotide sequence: TGTGCCAGCAGTCCCGACTGGAACACTGAAGCTTTCTTT. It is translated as CASSPDWNTEAFF.

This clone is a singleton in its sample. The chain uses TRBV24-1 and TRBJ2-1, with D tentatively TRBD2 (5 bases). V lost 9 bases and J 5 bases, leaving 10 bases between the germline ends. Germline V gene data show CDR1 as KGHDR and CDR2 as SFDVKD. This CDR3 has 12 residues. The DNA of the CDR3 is TGTGCCACCTCGGACTTGAACAATGAGCAGTTCTTC. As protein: CATSDLNNEQFF.

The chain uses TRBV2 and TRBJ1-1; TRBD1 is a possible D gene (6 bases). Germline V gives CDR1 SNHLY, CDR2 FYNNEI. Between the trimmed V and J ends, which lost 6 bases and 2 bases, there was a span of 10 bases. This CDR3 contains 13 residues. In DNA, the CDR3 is TGTGCCAGCAGCACGGACAGTAACACTGAAGCTTTCTTT. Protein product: CASSTDSNTEAFF.

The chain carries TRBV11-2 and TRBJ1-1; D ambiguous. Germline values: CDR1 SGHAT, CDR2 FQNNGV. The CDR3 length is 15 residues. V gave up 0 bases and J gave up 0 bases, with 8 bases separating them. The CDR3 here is CASSLDLTVNTEAFF. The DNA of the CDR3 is TGTGCCAGCAGCTTAGACCTAACAGTGAACACTGAAGCTTTCTTT.

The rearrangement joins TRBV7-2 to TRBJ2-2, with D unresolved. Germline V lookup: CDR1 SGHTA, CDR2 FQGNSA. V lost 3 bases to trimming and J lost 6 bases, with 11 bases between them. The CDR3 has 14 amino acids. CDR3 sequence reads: CASSLVGTAGELFF. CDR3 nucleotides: TGTGCCAGCAGCTTGGTTGGTACGGCCGGGGAGCTGTTTTTT.

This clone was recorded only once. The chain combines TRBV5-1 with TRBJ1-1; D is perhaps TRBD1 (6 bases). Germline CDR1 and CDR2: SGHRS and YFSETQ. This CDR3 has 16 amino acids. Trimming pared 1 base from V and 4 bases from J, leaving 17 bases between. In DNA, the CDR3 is TGCGCCAGCAGCTTGTCGGGGGGCCTGTTTGGCACTGAAGCTTTCTTT. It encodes CASSLSGGLFGTEAFF. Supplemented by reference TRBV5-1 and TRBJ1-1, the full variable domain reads KAGVTQTPRYLIKTRGQQVTLSCSPISGHRSVSWYQQTPGQGLQFLFEYFSETQRNKGNFPGRFSGRQFSNSRSEMNVSTLELGDSALYLCASSLSGGLFGTEAFFGQGTRLTVV.

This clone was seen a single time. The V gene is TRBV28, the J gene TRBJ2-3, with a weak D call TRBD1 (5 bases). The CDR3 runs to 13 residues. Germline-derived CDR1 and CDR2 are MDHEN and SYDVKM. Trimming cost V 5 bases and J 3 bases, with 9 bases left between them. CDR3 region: CASSHRQTDTQYF. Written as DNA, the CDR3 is TGTGCCAGCAGTCACCGACAGACAGATACGCAGTATTTT.

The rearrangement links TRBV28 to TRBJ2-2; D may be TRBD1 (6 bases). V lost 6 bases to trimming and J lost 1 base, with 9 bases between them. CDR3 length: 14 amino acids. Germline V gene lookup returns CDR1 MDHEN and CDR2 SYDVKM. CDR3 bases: TGTGCCAGCAGGAGGGGGAAGAACACCGGGGAGCTGTTTTTT. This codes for CASRRGKNTGELFF.

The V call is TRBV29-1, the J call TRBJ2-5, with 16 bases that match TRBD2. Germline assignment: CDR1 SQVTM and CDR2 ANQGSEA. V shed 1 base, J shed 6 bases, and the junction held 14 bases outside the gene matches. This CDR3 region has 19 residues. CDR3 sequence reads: CSVEGDLGLAGGPLQTQYF. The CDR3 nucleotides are TGCAGCGTTGAAGGGGACTTGGGACTAGCGGGAGGGCCCCTTCAGACCCAGTACTTC.

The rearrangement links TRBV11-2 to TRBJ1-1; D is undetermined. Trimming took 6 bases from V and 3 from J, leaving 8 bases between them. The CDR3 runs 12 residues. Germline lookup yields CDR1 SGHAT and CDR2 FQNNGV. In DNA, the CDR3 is TGTGCCAGCAGAGGAGGAGACACTGAAGCTTTCTTT. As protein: CASRGGDTEAFF.

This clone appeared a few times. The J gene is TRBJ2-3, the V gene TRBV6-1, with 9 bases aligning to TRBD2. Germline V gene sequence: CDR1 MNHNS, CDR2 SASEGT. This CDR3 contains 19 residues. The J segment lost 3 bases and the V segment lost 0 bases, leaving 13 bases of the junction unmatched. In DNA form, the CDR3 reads TGTGCCAGCAGTGAAGCGGGTAGCGGGAGTATAAGACCGACAGATACGCAGTATTTT. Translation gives CASSEAGSGSIRPTDTQYF.

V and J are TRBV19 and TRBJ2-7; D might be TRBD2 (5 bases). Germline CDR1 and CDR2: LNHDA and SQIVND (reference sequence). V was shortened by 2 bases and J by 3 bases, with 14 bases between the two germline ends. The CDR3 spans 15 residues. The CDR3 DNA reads TGTGCCAGTAGTATATCTGGCGGACTTTTCTACGAGCAGTACTTC. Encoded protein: CASSISGGLFYEQYF.

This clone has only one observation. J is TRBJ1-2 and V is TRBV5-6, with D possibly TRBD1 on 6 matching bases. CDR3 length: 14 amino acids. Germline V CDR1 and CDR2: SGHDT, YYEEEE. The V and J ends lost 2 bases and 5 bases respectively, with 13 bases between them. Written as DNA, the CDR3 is TGTGCCAGCAGCTTTGGTGACAGGAATTATGGCTACACCTTC. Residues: CASSFGDRNYGYTF.

CDR3 sequence reads: CASSPGTEVYNEQFF. CDR3 nucleotides: TGCGCCAGCAGCCCCGGGACAGAAGTCTACAATGAGCAGTTCTTC. This chain connects TRBV5-1 to TRBJ2-1; 7 bases line up with TRBD1. This CDR3 region has 15 residues. V gave up 4 bases and J gave up 3 bases; unmatched junction bases: 7. Germline assignment: CDR1 SGHRS and CDR2 YFSETQ.

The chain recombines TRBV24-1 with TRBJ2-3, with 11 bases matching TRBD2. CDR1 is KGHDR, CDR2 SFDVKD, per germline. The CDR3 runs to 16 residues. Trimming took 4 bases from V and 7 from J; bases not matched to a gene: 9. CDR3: CATSDLAGGGMNTQYF. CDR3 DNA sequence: TGTGCCACCAGTGACTTAGCGGGAGGGGGTATGAATACGCAGTATTTT.

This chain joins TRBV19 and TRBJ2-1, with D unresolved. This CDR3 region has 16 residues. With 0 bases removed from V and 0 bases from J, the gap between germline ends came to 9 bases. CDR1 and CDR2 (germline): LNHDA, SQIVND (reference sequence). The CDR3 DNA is TGTGCCAGTAGTATAGAAGGCGGCAGCTCCTACAATGAGCAGTTCTTC. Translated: CASSIEGGSSYNEQFF. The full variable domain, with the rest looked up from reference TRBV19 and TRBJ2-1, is DGGITQSPKYLFRKEGQNVTLSCEQNLNHDAMYWYRQDPGQGLRLIYYSQIVNDFQKGDIAEGYSVSREKKESFPLTVTSAQKNPTAFYLCASSIEGGSSYNEQFFGPGTRLTVL.

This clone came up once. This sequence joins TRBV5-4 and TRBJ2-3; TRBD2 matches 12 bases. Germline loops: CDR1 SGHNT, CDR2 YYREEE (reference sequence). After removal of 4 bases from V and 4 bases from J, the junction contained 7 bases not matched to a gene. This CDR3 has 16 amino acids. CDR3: CASSLLAGGPPDTQYF. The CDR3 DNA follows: TGTGCCAGCAGCCTACTAGCGGGAGGCCCCCCAGATACGCAGTATTTT.

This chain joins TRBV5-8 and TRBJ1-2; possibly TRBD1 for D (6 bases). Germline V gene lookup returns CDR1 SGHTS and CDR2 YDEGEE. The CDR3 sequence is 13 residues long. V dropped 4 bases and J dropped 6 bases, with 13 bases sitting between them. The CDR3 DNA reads TGTGCCAGCAGCCTCAGGGGATTGAATGGCTACACCTTC. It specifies CASSLRGLNGYTF.

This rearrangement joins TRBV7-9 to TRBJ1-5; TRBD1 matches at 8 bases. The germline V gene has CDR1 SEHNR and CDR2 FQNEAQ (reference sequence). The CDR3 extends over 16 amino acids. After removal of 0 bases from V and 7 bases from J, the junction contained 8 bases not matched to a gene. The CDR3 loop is CASSLADRVSAQPQHF. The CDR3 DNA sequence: TGTGCCAGCAGCTTAGCGGACAGGGTGAGTGCGCAGCCCCAGCATTTT. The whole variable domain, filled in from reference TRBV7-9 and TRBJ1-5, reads DTGVSQNPRHKITKRGQNVTFRCDPISEHNRLYWYRQTLGQGPEFLTYFQNEAQLEKSRLLSDRFSAERPKGSFSTLEIQRTEQGDSAMYLCASSLADRVSAQPQHFGDGTRLSIL.

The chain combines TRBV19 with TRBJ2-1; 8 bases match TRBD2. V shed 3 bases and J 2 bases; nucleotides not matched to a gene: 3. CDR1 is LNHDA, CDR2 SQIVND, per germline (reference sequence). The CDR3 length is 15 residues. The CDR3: CASSMGLVTYNEQFF. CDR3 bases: TGTGCCAGTAGTATGGGACTAGTCACCTACAATGAGCAGTTCTTC.